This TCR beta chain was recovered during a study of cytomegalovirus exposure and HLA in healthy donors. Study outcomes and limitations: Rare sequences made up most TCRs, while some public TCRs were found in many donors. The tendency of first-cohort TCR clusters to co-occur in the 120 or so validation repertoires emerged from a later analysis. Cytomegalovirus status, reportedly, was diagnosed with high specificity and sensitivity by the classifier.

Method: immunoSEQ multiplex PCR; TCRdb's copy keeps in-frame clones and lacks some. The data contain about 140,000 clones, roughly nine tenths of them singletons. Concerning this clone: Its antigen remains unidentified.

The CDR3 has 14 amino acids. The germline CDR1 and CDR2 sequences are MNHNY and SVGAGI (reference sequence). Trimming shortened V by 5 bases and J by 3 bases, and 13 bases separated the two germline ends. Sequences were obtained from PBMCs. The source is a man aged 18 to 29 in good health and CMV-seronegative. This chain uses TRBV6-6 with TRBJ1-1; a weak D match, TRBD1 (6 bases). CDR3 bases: TGTGCCAGCAGTACCCGCGGGGGGCACACTGAAGCTTTCTTT. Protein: CASSTRGGHTEAFF.